These 18 T cell receptor beta chains share one sample of origin, sequenced in a study of spatial heterogeneity in lung cancer. Study conclusions and caveats: The number of expanded tumor alpha and beta chains correlated with mutation number.

TCRdb re-analysed the 5' RACE reads in MiXCR, keeping a single row per CDR3 protein. The sample includes roughly 5,000 distinct CDR3 sequences, 5.5% to 8% of them seen just once. Time point described: sample taken at primary tumor resection. No cognate antigen is known for these TCRs. Sequences were derived from lung tumor tissue, sampled at surgery. The receptors shown here come from a female donor with early-stage non-small cell lung cancer.

This clonotype was detected many times. This beta chain appears as a stray read in a library generated for alpha chains; its size is not informative. This chain connects TRBV28 to TRBJ2-7, with D possibly being TRBD1 or TRBD2 (5 bases each). CDR1 and CDR2 (germline): MDHEN, SYDVKM. The CDR3 extends over 15 amino acids. The V and J ends lost 3 bases and 5 bases respectively, with 17 bases between them. The CDR3 here is CASSLVAGSRNEQYF. The CDR3 DNA follows: TGTGCCAGCAGTTTGGTGGCAGGGAGTAGGAACGAGCAGTACTTC.

A remark on this clonotype: Being off target in a library aimed at alpha chains, this beta chain has a size of little meaning. This rearrangement joins TRBV13 to TRBJ1-1, with a weak D call TRBD1 (5 bases). This CDR3 comprises 14 residues. In germline, CDR1 is PRHDT, CDR2 FYEKMQ (reference sequence). Trimming took 3 bases from V and 3 from J, leaving 11 bases between them. CDR3 sequence (DNA): TGTGCCAGCAGCTTGCCCCAGGGATACACTGAAGCTTTCTTT. Protein: CASSLPQGYTEAFF.

This clonotype was seen ten or more times. For a library built for alpha chains, this beta chain is a stray read; little rests on its size. The V and J genes are TRBV7-2 and TRBJ2-1, with D perhaps given as TRBD1 or TRBD2 (5 bases each). The germline V gene has CDR1 SGHTA and CDR2 FQGNSA. V was shortened by 4 bases and J by 9 bases, with 13 bases between the two germline ends. The length of the CDR3 is 13 residues. In nucleotides, the CDR3 is TGTGCCAGCAGCTCCGGGGCTTTGGGTGAGCAGTTCTTC. This gives the protein CASSSGALGEQFF.

Sample share makes this clonotype large (0.1 to 1%). Since the library was made to target alpha chains, this beta chain is a stray read and its abundance is not meaningful. The CDR3 protein is CASSQEPSSSYNSPLHF. In DNA, the CDR3 is TGCGCCAGCAGCCAAGAGCCGTCGAGCTCCTATAATTCACCCCTCCACTTT. The chain employs TRBV4-1 and TRBJ1-6, with D unresolved. Germline CDR1 is MGHRA and CDR2 is YSYEKL. There are 17 residues in the CDR3. Trimming shortened V by 0 bases and J by 0 bases, and 9 bases separated the two germline ends.

This clonotype is medium-sized within its sample. This beta chain slipped into a library made for alpha chains as a stray read, so its size is not meaningful. The chain couples TRBV7-9 to TRBJ2-2; D is unresolved. The CDR3 consists of 14 residues. Trimming left V 4 bases short and J 4 bases short, with 10 bases between. In germline, CDR1 is SEHNR, CDR2 FQNEAQ (reference sequence). CDR3 loop: CASSSRPVTGELFF. The DNA for the CDR3 is TGTGCCAGCAGCTCGCGGCCCGTCACCGGGGAGCTGTTTTTT.

This clonotype was observed at least ten times. As an off-target read in a library built for alpha chains, this beta chain has a frequency of little significance. The chain employs TRBV20-1 and TRBJ1-6, with TRBD1 as a possible D gene (5 bases). V lost 3 bases and J lost 10, with 10 bases in between. This CDR3 comprises 12 residues. From germline, CDR1 is DFQATT and CDR2 SNEGSKA (reference sequence). The CDR3 DNA sequence: TGCAGTGCTAGTATAGGGGAGTCACCCCTCCACTTT. Its protein product is CSASIGESPLHF.

By share, this clonotype counts as medium-sized (0.01 to 0.1%). The size of this beta chain means little, since it is a stray read in a library made for alpha chains. CDR3: CASSAPYTPYGYTF. CDR3 bases: TGTGCCAGCAGTGCGCCTTATACTCCCTATGGCTACACCTTC. The chain combines TRBV2 with TRBJ1-2; D gene ambiguous. This CDR3 is built from 14 residues. The V gene lost 4 bases and the J gene lost 4 bases, with 13 bases spanning the gap. Germline CDR1 and CDR2: SNHLY and FYNNEI.

Ten or more counts support this clonotype. A library made for alpha chains picked up this beta chain off target, so its size means little. J is TRBJ1-5 and V is TRBV20-1; 7 bases align to TRBD1. V trimming: 2 bases; J trimming: 3 bases; junction bases outside the gene matches: 7. The CDR3 is 15 residues long. Looked up from germline, CDR1 is DFQATT and CDR2 is SNEGSKA (reference sequence). The CDR3 region is CSARRTGEDNQPQHF. DNA of the CDR3: TGCAGTGCTAGACGCACAGGGGAGGACAATCAGCCCCAGCATTTT.

This clonotype was detected many times. The library was prepared for alpha chains; this beta chain is a stray read, so its frequency means little. V usage is TRBV7-8 and J usage is TRBJ2-7; D call uncertain. This CDR3 spans 13 amino acids. Looked up from germline, CDR1 is SGHVS and CDR2 is FQNEAQ. Trimming stripped 7 bases from V and 4 bases from J, with 14 bases between. The CDR3 region is CASTYGPSYEQYF. Here the CDR3 DNA reads TGTGCCAGCACCTACGGCCCCAGTTACGAGCAGTACTTC.

This clonotype has ten or more counts. Within a library made for alpha chains, this beta chain is off target, and its count is uninformative. The chain uses TRBV9 and TRBJ2-1; no firm D call. Germline V gene lookup returns CDR1 SGDLS and CDR2 YYNGEE. V lost 4 bases and J 0 bases, leaving 17 bases between the germline ends. The CDR3 runs 17 residues. Here the CDR3 reads CASSRTPAESSYNEQFF. The CDR3 coding sequence is TGTGCCAGCAGCCGAACGCCAGCCGAGAGCTCCTACAATGAGCAGTTCTTC.

This clonotype was seen many times. This beta chain represents an off-target read in a library built for alpha chains; its size is of limited meaning. J is TRBJ2-3 and V is TRBV6-5, with 9 nucleotides matching TRBD1. CDR3 length: 14 residues. J was trimmed by 0 bases and V by 5 bases; bases with no gene match: 0. The germline CDR1 and CDR2 sequences are MNHEY and SVGAGI. The CDR3 nucleotides read TGTGCCAGCAGTGACAGGGGGAGCACAGATACGCAGTATTTT. Translated: CASSDRGSTDTQYF.

Ten or more counts support this clonotype. Little can be read into the size of this beta chain, an off-target read in a library designed for alpha chains. The chain joins TRBV15 to TRBJ2-3; 7 nucleotides align to TRBD1. The J segment lost 3 bases and the V segment lost 4 bases, leaving 4 bases of the junction unmatched. There are 14 residues in the CDR3. CDR1 LNHNV and CDR2 YYDKDF come from the germline V gene (reference sequence). DNA of the CDR3: TGTGCCACCAGCATCCGGGACAGAACAGATACGCAGTATTTT. As protein: CATSIRDRTDTQYF. Based on the CDR3 plus reference TRBV15 and TRBJ2-3, the full variable domain is DAMVIQNPRYQVTQFGKPVTLSCSQTLNHNVMYWYQQKSSQAPKLLFHYYDKDFNNEADTPDNFQSRRPNTSFCFLDIRSPGLGDTAMYLCATSIRDRTDTQYFGPGTRLTVL.

By share, this clonotype ranks as medium-sized. The library was built for alpha chains, so this beta chain is an off-target read and its size means little. The chain couples TRBV13 to TRBJ2-1; 8 positions match TRBD2. Losses at the gene ends were 0 bases for V and 6 bases for J; bases not matched to a gene: 1. The CDR3 consists of 14 residues. In germline, CDR1 is PRHDT, CDR2 FYEKMQ (reference sequence). In DNA form, the CDR3 reads TGTGCCAGCAGCTTAGGGGGACTAGTCAATGAGCAGTTCTTC. Its protein product is CASSLGGLVNEQFF. The variable domain in full, with the rest retrieved from reference TRBV13 and TRBJ2-1, is AAGVIQSPRHLIKEKRETATLKCYPIPRHDTVYWYQQGPGQDPQFLISFYEKMQSDKGSIPDRFSAQQFSDYHSELNMSSLELGDSALYFCASSLGGLVNEQFFGPGTRLTVL.

This clonotype was observed many times. Within a library made for alpha chains, this beta chain is off target, and its count is uninformative. V and J are TRBV9 and TRBJ2-3; 7 positions agree with TRBD1. The germline gives CDR1 SGDLS, CDR2 YYNGEE. The CDR3 spans 16 residues. V gave up 3 bases and J gave up 2 bases; unmatched junction bases: 9. CDR3 DNA: TGTGCCAGCAGCGCCCGGACAGGACCTGACACAGATACGCAGTATTTT. It translates to CASSARTGPDTDTQYF.

On this clonotype itself: Little can be read into the size of this beta chain, an off-target read in a library designed for alpha chains. The V and J genes are TRBV11-2 and TRBJ2-7, with 8 bases aligning to TRBD1. The germline V gene has CDR1 SGHAT and CDR2 FQNNGV. This CDR3 is 15 amino acids long. J gave up 3 bases and V 5 bases, and 9 bases lay outside the gene matches. The CDR3 region has the DNA TGTGCCAGCAGCCTACAAACAGGGGGAGGCTACGAGCAGTACGTC. It yields the protein CASSLQTGGGYEQYV.

This clonotype is deemed medium-sized (0.01 to 0.1%). The size of this beta chain means little, since it is a stray read in a library made for alpha chains. This chain joins TRBV11-2 and TRBJ2-7, with 9 nucleotides matching TRBD1. The CDR3 sequence is 14 residues long. Germline CDR1 is SGHAT and CDR2 is FQNNGV. V dropped 5 bases and J dropped 6; count of bases not matched to a gene: 8. CDR3 region: CASSKQGALGEQYF. CDR3 DNA: TGTGCCAGCAGCAAACAGGGGGCGCTTGGCGAGCAGTACTTC.

This clonotype is classed as medium-sized. This beta chain represents an off-target read in a library built for alpha chains; its size is of limited meaning. The genes are TRBV10-3 and TRBJ1-5, with 7 bases that match TRBD1. This CDR3 is 13 amino acids long. J gave up 7 bases and V 6 bases, and 6 bases lay outside the gene matches. The germline V gene encodes CDR1 ENHRY and CDR2 SYGVKD. CDR3 loop: CAISAEGAQPQHF. The CDR3, as DNA: TGTGCCATCAGCGCCGAGGGGGCACAGCCCCAGCATTTT.

This clonotype was detected many times. For a library built for alpha chains, this beta chain is a stray read; little rests on its size. The gene calls are TRBV13 and TRBJ1-4, with D unresolved. Germline values: CDR1 PRHDT, CDR2 FYEKMQ (reference sequence). This CDR3 contains 16 residues. Trimming took off 1 base at V and 0 bases at J, with 9 bases between the two ends. As DNA, the CDR3 is TGTGCCAGCAGCTTAGTTACACGAGCAACTAATGAAAAACTGTTTTTT. Its protein product is CASSLVTRATNEKLFF.